Below, 5 T cell receptor beta chains from the same sample are listed, as sequenced in a study of chemoradiotherapy in HPV16-positive cancers. Sequencing was performed with immunoSEQ multiplex PCR; in TCRdb, only in-frame clones are kept and a portion is missing. The table shows approximately 2,000 clones, with more than 70% occurring only once. This material consisted of tumor tissue, taken from a patient who underwent chemoradiotherapy. The receptors stem from a human donor with HPV-associated anogenital cancer.

The chain joins TRBV6-5 to TRBJ2-7; D might be TRBD1 (6 bases). Trimming removed 0 bases at V and 2 bases at J, with 8 bases between. The CDR3 covers 14 residues. Per the germline V gene, CDR1 is MNHEY and CDR2 is SVGAGI. In DNA, the CDR3 is TGTGCCAGCAGTTACTCCACAGGGCCCTACGAGCAGTACTTC. Protein sequence: CASSYSTGPYEQYF.

This chain connects TRBV6-1 to TRBJ1-4; 7 nucleotides agree with TRBD1. CDR3 length equals 13 residues. V shed 6 bases, J shed 5 bases, and the junction held 3 bases outside the gene matches. Germline V lookup: CDR1 MNHNS, CDR2 SASEGT. The DNA of the CDR3 is TGTGCCAGCAGCGGGACAGAAAATGAAAAACTGTTTTTT. Translating gives CASSGTENEKLFF.

The rearrangement links TRBV13 to TRBJ1-2; 9 bases map to TRBD1. V lost 0 bases, J lost 5 bases, and 1 base stayed unmatched. The CDR3 has 14 amino acids. CDR1 and CDR2 from the germline V gene are PRHDT and FYEKMQ (reference sequence). The CDR3: CASSLGQGAYGYTF. The CDR3 nucleotides are TGTGCCAGCAGCTTAGGACAGGGGGCTTATGGCTACACCTTC.

This clone appeared a single time. V is TRBV6-1 and J is TRBJ2-5; 7 nucleotides align to TRBD2. V was pared by 6 bases and J by 2 bases, with 9 bases of the junction left unmatched. CDR3 size: 15 residues. CDR1 is MNHNS, CDR2 SASEGT, per germline. In nucleotides, the CDR3 is TGTGCCAGCAGGACCCAAGCGGGGCCTCAAGAGACCCAGTACTTC. Translating gives CASRTQAGPQETQYF.

The chain uses TRBV7-3 and TRBJ1-1, with a weak D call TRBD1 (5 bases). CDR1 and CDR2 from the germline V gene are SGHTA and FQGTGA. The germline V and J ends were trimmed by 8 bases and 6 bases, with 22 bases remaining between them. This CDR3 is built from 15 residues. DNA for the CDR3: TGTGCCAGCTCCCCAACCGGGACGACAAAGGCTGAAGCTTTCTTT. Its protein is CASSPTGTTKAEAFF. The entire variable domain, with the rest obtained from reference TRBV7-3 and TRBJ1-1, is as follows: GAGVSQTPSNKVTEKGKYVELRCDPISGHTALYWYRQSLGQGPEFLIYFQGTGAADDSGLPNDRFFAVRPEGSVSTLKIQRTERGDSAVYLCASSPTGTTKAEAFFGQGTRLTVV.